This T cell receptor (beta chain) was retrieved from a study of OX40 agonist ivuxolimab in advanced cancers. For context, the study as a whole: Ivuxolimab, which targeted the costimulatory receptor OX40 (CD134), was an agonistic, fully human IgG2 monoclonal antibody. Partial responses occurred in three dose-escalation patients, of whom one had hepatocellular carcinoma and two had cutaneous melanoma. Patients were allowed to have had prior anti-PD-1, anti-PD-L1 or anti-CTLA-4 therapy, and approximately 39% of the dose-escalation patients had been treated with checkpoint inhibitors. Intravenous ivuxolimab was administered to patients every 2 weeks at six dose levels: 0.01, 0.1, 0.3, 1.5, 3 and 10 mg/kg. The point of sequencing TCRbeta in the periphery was to test whether ivuxolimab changed TCR sequence diversity and drove clonal T-cell expansion. In the dose-escalation cohort, approximately 83% of patients were male, and the mean age was roughly 60 years with a range of roughly 23 to 79. The monotherapy dose-escalation portion (N ≈ 55 patients) of the phase I ivuxolimab trial is reported in the paper. Among the 52 dose-escalation patients, approximately 20 had hepatocellular carcinoma, some 15 melanoma, 9 renal cell carcinoma and 9 head and neck cancer. On the study overall, not on this receptor specifically: At doses from 0.1 to 3.0 mg/kg, clonal expansion was seen in both CD4+ and CD8+ blood T cells between baseline and week 6. Low levels of normalized T-cell clonal expansion were also seen in some patients who did not respond. After ivuxolimab, more expanded clones were found on average in CD8+ T cells than in CD4+ T cells. In the 0.1-3.0 mg/kg groups, partial responders were among the patients with the lowest normalized peripheral clonal expansion, particularly in CD8+ T cells. Antigen specificity was not determined for the clonally expanded peripheral T cells.

Patients with autoimmune disease history or receiving systemic immunosuppression were excluded from the trial. Peripheral blood for TCR sequencing was drawn from every dose cohort at baseline, at cycle 4 day 1 and at cycle 7 day 1. The samples were drawn from a first-in-human, open-label, multicenter phase I dose-escalation trial of ivuxolimab. Adults with locally advanced or metastatic melanoma, renal cell, hepatocellular, or head and neck squamous cell carcinoma were enrolled in the trial. Before TCR sequencing, CD4+ T cells and CD8+ T cells from peripheral blood were sorted into separate populations. In regard to this clone: Its specific antigen is unknown. Base qualities are missing; no much larger clone stands one base away.

Genomic DNA was isolated from the sorted cells so that the TCRbeta CDR3 region could be sequenced. The immunoSEQ Assay was used for sequencing of TCRbeta CDR3 regions. TCRdb holds this immuneACCESS table with in-frame rearrangements only. Some clones are missing; in checked studies, unresolved V genes explain under half, and the rest has no known cause. In this sample the table shows about 40,000 clones, 70% to 90% of which occur a single time. 15% to 20% of the sample is in the top ten clones. Sequences MNHEY (CDR1) and SMNVEV (CDR2) are obtained from the germline V gene (reference sequence). From the cysteine up to the phenylalanine, the CDR3 has a length of 14 residues. The CDR3 DNA has 42 bases and is translated from base 1. Trimming at the junction amounts to 2 bases on V and 10 bases on J, and the germline ends lie 17 bases apart.

This TCR derives from an adult with an advanced solid tumor such as melanoma, head and neck, liver or kidney cancer. This chain joins TRBV27 to TRBJ1-2, with the D gene not confidently named. Here the sequenced sample was CD4+ or CD8+ T cells sorted from blood, taken in a trial of the OX40 agonist ivuxolimab. In nucleotides, the sequence is TGTGCCAGCAGTTTACGAGCAGCCGGATACGACTACACCTTC. The resulting protein is CASSLRAAGYDYTF.